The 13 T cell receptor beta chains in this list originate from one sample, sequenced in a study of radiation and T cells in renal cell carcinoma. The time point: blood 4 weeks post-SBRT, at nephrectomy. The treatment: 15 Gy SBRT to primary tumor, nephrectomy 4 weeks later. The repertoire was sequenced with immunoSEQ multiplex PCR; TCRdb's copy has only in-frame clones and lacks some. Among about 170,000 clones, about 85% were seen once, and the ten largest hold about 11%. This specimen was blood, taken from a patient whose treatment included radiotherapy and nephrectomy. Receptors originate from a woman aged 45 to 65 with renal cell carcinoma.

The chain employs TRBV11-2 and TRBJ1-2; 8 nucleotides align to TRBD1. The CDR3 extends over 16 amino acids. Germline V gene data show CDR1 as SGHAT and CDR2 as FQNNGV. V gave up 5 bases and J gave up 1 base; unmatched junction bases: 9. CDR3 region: CASSPEFGQGNYGYTF. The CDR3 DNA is TGTGCCAGCAGCCCAGAATTTGGACAGGGTAACTATGGCTACACCTTC.

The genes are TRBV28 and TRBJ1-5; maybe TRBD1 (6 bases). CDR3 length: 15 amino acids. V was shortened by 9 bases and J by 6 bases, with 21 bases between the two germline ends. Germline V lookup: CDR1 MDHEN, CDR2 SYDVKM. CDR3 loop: CASFTHRGAGQPQHF. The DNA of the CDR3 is TGTGCCAGTTTTACACATAGGGGGGCGGGTCAGCCCCAGCATTTT.

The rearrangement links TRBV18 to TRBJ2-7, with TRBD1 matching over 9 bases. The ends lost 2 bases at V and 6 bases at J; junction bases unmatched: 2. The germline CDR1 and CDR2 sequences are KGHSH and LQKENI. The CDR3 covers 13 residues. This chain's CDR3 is CASSPGQGLEQYF. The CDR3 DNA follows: TGTGCCAGCTCACCAGGACAGGGGCTCGAGCAGTACTTC.

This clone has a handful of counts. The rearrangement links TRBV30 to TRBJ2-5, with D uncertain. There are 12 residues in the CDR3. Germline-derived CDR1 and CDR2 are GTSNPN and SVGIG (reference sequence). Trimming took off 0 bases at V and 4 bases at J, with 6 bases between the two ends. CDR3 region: CAWSVYRETQYF. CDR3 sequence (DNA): TGTGCCTGGAGTGTCTATAGAGAGACCCAGTACTTC.

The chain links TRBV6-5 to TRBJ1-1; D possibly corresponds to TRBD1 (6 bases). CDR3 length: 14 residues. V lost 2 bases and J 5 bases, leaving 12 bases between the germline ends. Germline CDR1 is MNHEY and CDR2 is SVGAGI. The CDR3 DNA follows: TGTGCCAGCAGTTACAAGGGGGGGCGGACTGAAGCTTTCTTT. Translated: CASSYKGGRTEAFF.

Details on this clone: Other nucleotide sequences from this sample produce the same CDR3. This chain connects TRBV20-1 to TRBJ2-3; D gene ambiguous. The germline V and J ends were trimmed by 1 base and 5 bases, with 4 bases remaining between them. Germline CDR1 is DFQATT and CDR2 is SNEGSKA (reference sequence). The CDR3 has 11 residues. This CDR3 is CSARVGDTQYF. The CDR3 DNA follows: TGCAGTGCTAGAGTTGGAGATACGCAGTATTTT.

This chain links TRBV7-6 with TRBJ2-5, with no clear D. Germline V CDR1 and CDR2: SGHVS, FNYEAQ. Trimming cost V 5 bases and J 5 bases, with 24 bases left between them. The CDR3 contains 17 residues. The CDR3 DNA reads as TGTGCCAGCAGCCCTTTAGTGAGCCACCTAACCACGGAGACCCAGTACTTC. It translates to CASSPLVSHLTTETQYF.

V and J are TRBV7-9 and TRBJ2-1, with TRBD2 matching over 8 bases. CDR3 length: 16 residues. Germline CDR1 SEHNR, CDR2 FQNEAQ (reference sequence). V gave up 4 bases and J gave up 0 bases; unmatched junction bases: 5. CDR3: CASSSQRGSSYNEQFF. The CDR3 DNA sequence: TGTGCCAGCAGCTCTCAGCGGGGGAGCTCCTACAATGAGCAGTTCTTC.

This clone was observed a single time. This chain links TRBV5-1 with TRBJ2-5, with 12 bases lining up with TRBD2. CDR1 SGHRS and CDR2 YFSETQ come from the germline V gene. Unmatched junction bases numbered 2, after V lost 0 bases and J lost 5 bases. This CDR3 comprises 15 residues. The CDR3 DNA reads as TGCGCCAGCAGCTTGGGACTAGCGGGGGATGAGACCCAGTACTTC. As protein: CASSLGLAGDETQYF.

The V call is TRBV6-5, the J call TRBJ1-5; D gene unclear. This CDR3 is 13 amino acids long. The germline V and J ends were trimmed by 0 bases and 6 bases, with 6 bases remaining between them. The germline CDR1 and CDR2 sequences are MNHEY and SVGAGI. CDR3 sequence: CASSYSFFQPQHF. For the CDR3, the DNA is TGTGCCAGCAGTTACTCGTTTTTTCAGCCCCAGCATTTT.

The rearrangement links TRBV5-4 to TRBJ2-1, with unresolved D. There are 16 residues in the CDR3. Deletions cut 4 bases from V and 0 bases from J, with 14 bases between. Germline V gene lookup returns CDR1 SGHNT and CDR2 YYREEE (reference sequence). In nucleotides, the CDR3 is TGTGCCAGCAGCCGCCAACTACTAACCTCCTACAATGAGCAGTTCTTC. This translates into CASSRQLLTSYNEQFF.

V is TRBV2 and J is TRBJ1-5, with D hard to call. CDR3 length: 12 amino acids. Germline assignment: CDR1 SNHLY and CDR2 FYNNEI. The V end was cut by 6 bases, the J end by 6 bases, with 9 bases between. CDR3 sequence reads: CASSLTRQPQHF. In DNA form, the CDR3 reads TGTGCCAGCAGCCTGACACGTCAGCCCCAGCATTTT.

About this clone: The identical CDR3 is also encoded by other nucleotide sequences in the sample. The CDR3 spells CASSLDGFMNTEAFF. CDR3 coding DNA: TGCGCCAGCAGCTTGGACGGATTCATGAACACTGAAGCTTTCTTT. This chain connects TRBV5-1 to TRBJ1-1; D remains ambiguous. From germline, CDR1 is SGHRS and CDR2 YFSETQ. Trimming took off 0 bases at V and 0 bases at J, with 9 bases between the two ends. CDR3 length: 15 amino acids.